This passage covers 23 T cell receptor beta chains from one sample sequenced in a study of blood T cell repertoires in COVID-19. Only in-frame clones appear in the TCRdb table, and some are missing; sequencing was by immunoSEQ multiplex PCR. The table records some 58,000 clones, around nine tenths of them present only once. The sample was peripheral blood. The receptor source for this set is a man in his fifties or sixties with active COVID-19.

The chain uses TRBV4-2 and TRBJ1-2; TRBD1 matches 9 bases. The CDR3 has 17 residues. Germline loops: CDR1 LGHNA, CDR2 YNFKEQ. The trim removed 2 bases at V and 0 bases at J, leaving 7 bases unmatched. CDR3 region: CASSQPGTGSANYGYTF. The CDR3, as DNA: TGTGCCAGCAGCCAACCCGGGACAGGGTCGGCTAACTATGGCTACACCTTC.

V and J are TRBV2 and TRBJ2-1, with a weak D call TRBD2 (6 bases). V lost 6 bases, J lost 4 bases, and 16 bases lay in between. CDR3 length equals 15 residues. The germline gives CDR1 SNHLY, CDR2 FYNNEI. CDR3 sequence: CASSAGSEAYNEQFF. Written as DNA, the CDR3 is TGTGCCAGCAGCGCCGGGAGCGAAGCTTACAATGAGCAGTTCTTC. Complete variable domain (other parts from reference TRBV2 and TRBJ2-1): EPEVTQTPSHQVTQMGQEVILRCVPISNHLYFYWYRQILGQKVEFLVSFYNNEISEKSEIFDDQFSVERPDGSNFTLKIRSTKLEDSAMYFCASSAGSEAYNEQFFGPGTRLTVL.

This clone was picked up a small number of times. The chain recombines TRBV7-3 with TRBJ2-7; maybe TRBD1 (6 bases). Germline-derived CDR1 and CDR2 are SGHTA and FQGTGA. V dropped 5 bases and J dropped 7 bases, with 15 bases sitting between them. The CDR3 has 13 residues. Here the CDR3 reads CASSQQGVGEQYF. The CDR3 DNA is TGTGCCAGCAGCCAACAGGGTGTCGGGGAGCAGTACTTC.

This clone was observed a few times. This rearrangement joins TRBV11-2 to TRBJ2-7; D is perhaps TRBD2 (5 bases). The CDR3 covers 13 residues. Germline values: CDR1 SGHAT, CDR2 FQNNGV. V was cut by 2 bases and J by 3 bases, with 8 bases left in between. The CDR3 region is CASSLQADYEQYF. DNA for the CDR3: TGTGCCAGCAGCTTACAAGCGGACTACGAGCAGTACTTC.

This clone has just one count. The genes are TRBV3-1 (or the pseudogene TRBV3-2) and TRBJ1-1; tentatively, D is TRBD1 (6 bases). Germline-derived CDR1 and CDR2 are LGHDT and YNNKEL (reference sequence). This CDR3 region has 19 residues. Trimming cost V 6 bases and J 4 bases, with 30 bases left between them. For the CDR3, the DNA is TGTGCCAGCAGACCCCCAAAGGGACACAAAACGTTGGGGCCCACTGAAGCTTTCTTT. Translation gives CASRPPKGHKTLGPTEAFF.

The rearrangement links TRBV18 to TRBJ2-3; 13 nucleotides align to TRBD2. The CDR3 covers 18 residues. The germline V gene encodes CDR1 KGHSH and CDR2 LQKENI. The V segment lost 6 bases and the J segment 2 bases; nucleotides outside the gene matches: 11. The CDR3 sequence: CASSRTATSGRTTDTQYF. The CDR3 DNA follows: TGTGCCAGCTCTCGAACGGCGACTAGCGGGAGGACCACAGATACGCAGTATTTT.

Remarks on this clone: At the DNA level, this CDR3 is encoded by other sequences in the same sample as well. J is TRBJ2-5 and V is TRBV6-5; D call uncertain. The V gene's germline CDR1 is MNHEY and CDR2 SVGAGI. This CDR3 has 12 residues. Trimming removed 0 bases from V and 4 bases from J, with 3 bases in between. CDR3 region: CASSYSRETQYF. In DNA, the CDR3 is TGTGCCAGCAGTTACTCGAGAGAGACCCAGTACTTC.

The gene calls are TRBV5-1 and TRBJ2-6; D may be TRBD1 (6 bases). The CDR3 totals 18 residues. V was pared by 3 bases and J by 0 bases, with 16 bases between. Germline assignment: CDR1 SGHRS and CDR2 YFSETQ. The CDR3 DNA follows: TGCGCCAGCAGCTCGCGACAGGTCCCCAACTCTGGGGCCAACGTCCTGACTTTC. It is translated as CASSSRQVPNSGANVLTF.

The genes are TRBV7-7 and TRBJ2-5, with 7 bases fitting TRBD2. This CDR3 has 15 amino acids. V gave up 0 bases and J gave up 2 bases; unmatched junction bases: 3. Germline values: CDR1 SSHAT, CDR2 FNYEAQ (reference sequence). The CDR3 protein is CASSLARGIQETQYF. CDR3 bases: TGTGCCAGCAGCTTAGCGCGGGGGATTCAAGAGACCCAGTACTTC.

This clone came up a few times. The V call is TRBV12-3 or TRBV12-4, the J call TRBJ2-2; D is unresolved. The CDR3 is 12 amino acids. V lost 3 bases to trimming and J lost 6 bases, with 5 bases between them. The CDR3 protein is CASSFVAGELFF. DNA of the CDR3: TGTGCCAGCAGTTTCGTCGCCGGGGAGCTGTTTTTT.

The chain employs TRBV5-6 and TRBJ2-7, with 8 bases that match TRBD2. The CDR3 has 14 amino acids. V lost 1 base to trimming and J lost 2 bases; unmatched junction nucleotides: 2. CDR1 is SGHDT and CDR2 is YYEEEE in the germline V gene. The CDR3 loop is CASSLSGGTYEQYF. CDR3 coding DNA: TGTGCCAGCAGCTTGAGCGGGGGAACCTACGAGCAGTACTTC.

The CDR3 DNA follows: TGTGCCAGCAGTTCGGGGGACCGCACAGATACGCAGTATTTT. Its protein is CASSSGDRTDTQYF. The rearrangement uses TRBV2 and TRBJ2-3, with D possibly TRBD2 on 6 matching bases. Trimming removed 5 bases at V and 1 base at J, with 10 bases between. CDR1 and CDR2 (germline): SNHLY, FYNNEI. This CDR3 is 14 amino acids long.

The rearrangement uses TRBV11-2 and TRBJ2-7; 8 bases are a match to TRBD1. Germline V CDR1 and CDR2: SGHAT, FQNNGV. The junction had 5 bases not matched to a gene; V was cut back by 3 bases and J by 4 bases. The CDR3 is made up of 14 amino acids. CDR3 in DNA: TGTGCCAGCAGCTTTGACAGGGGTGGGTACGAGCAGTACTTC. It codes for CASSFDRGGYEQYF.

The V and J genes are TRBV18 and TRBJ2-5; TRBD2 agrees at 8 bases. V shed 4 bases and J 5 bases; nucleotides not matched to a gene: 6. The CDR3 is made up of 14 amino acids. Germline V gene data show CDR1 as KGHSH and CDR2 as LQKENI. Here the CDR3 reads CASSRGLEGETQYF. In DNA form, the CDR3 reads TGTGCCAGCTCACGGGGACTAGAAGGGGAGACCCAGTACTTC.

The CDR3 is CASSPAGRDYGYTF. CDR3 DNA sequence: TGTGCCAGCTCACCGGCGGGGAGAGATTATGGCTACACCTTC. V and J are TRBV18 and TRBJ1-2; D remains ambiguous. Between the trimmed V and J ends, which lost 3 bases and 5 bases, there was a span of 13 bases. This CDR3 spans 14 amino acids. CDR1 KGHSH and CDR2 LQKENI come from the germline V gene.

The rearrangement links TRBV4-3 to TRBJ1-2; 7 positions match TRBD1. The CDR3 sequence is 17 residues long. J was trimmed by 5 bases and V by 5 bases; bases with no gene match: 17. Germline V CDR1 and CDR2: LGHNA, YSLEER. The DNA for the CDR3 is TGCGCCAGCAGCGACCGGACAGGAACCCGACCCGCTTATGGCTACACCTTC. This gives the protein CASSDRTGTRPAYGYTF.

The chain joins TRBV5-1 to TRBJ2-3, with 8 bases matching TRBD2. This CDR3 is built from 16 residues. Per germline, CDR1 SGHRS and CDR2 YFSETQ. V gave up 1 base and J gave up 1 base; unmatched junction bases: 5. The CDR3 DNA is TGCGCCAGCAGCTTGACTAGCGGACAACGCACAGATACGCAGTATTTT. Its protein product is CASSLTSGQRTDTQYF. Complete variable domain (other parts from reference TRBV5-1 and TRBJ2-3): KAGVTQTPRYLIKTRGQQVTLSCSPISGHRSVSWYQQTPGQGLQFLFEYFSETQRNKGNFPGRFSGRQFSNSRSEMNVSTLELGDSALYLCASSLTSGQRTDTQYFGPGTRLTVL.

This clone showed up just a few times. This rearrangement joins TRBV27 to TRBJ2-7, with 9 bases fitting TRBD2. Germline-derived CDR1 and CDR2 are MNHEY and SMNVEV (reference sequence). This CDR3 comprises 16 residues. V was clipped by 4 bases and J by 2 bases; unmatched bases: 9. CDR3 region: CASSSPEAGGPYEQYF. The CDR3 DNA reads as TGTGCCAGCAGTTCTCCGGAGGCGGGAGGGCCCTACGAGCAGTACTTC.

CDR3 sequence reads: CASSQDRGWSTDTQYF. The CDR3 bases are TGCGCCAGCAGCCAAGACAGGGGTTGGAGCACAGATACGCAGTATTTT. The chain recombines TRBV4-3 with TRBJ2-3; weak D call: TRBD1 (6 bases). CDR3 length: 16 amino acids. Trimming shortened V by 0 bases and J by 0 bases, and 10 bases separated the two germline ends. Germline V lookup: CDR1 LGHNA, CDR2 YSLEER.

V usage is TRBV6-6 and J usage is TRBJ1-5; the D gene is possibly TRBD1 (5 bases). Germline V lookup: CDR1 MNHNY, CDR2 SVGAGI (reference sequence). The CDR3 contains 13 residues. V was trimmed by 6 bases and J by 6 bases, leaving 12 bases between them. Here the CDR3 DNA reads TGTGCCAGCAGGACGACTCAGGGTCAGCCCCAGCATTTT. As protein: CASRTTQGQPQHF.

The chain combines TRBV6-6 with TRBJ2-3, with 9 bases lining up with TRBD2. Germline trimming cut 6 bases from V and 3 bases from J; bases unmatched to any gene: 4. The CDR3 extends over 14 amino acids. The germline V gene encodes CDR1 MNHNY and CDR2 SVGAGI (reference sequence). CDR3 DNA sequence: TGTGCCAGCAGGAGGACTAGCGTAACAGATACGCAGTATTTT. The encoded protein is CASRRTSVTDTQYF.

V gene TRBV4-1 combines with J gene TRBJ2-1; a possible D gene is TRBD1 (6 bases). Germline V gives CDR1 MGHRA, CDR2 YSYEKL. The V and J ends lost 1 base and 3 bases respectively, with 10 bases between them. The CDR3 spans 15 residues. In DNA form, the CDR3 reads TGCGCCAGCAGCCAAGCCCCGGACAGCTACAATGAGCAGTTCTTC. This encodes CASSQAPDSYNEQFF.

The genes are TRBV7-8 and TRBJ1-1; D remains unclear. CDR3 size: 16 residues. CDR1 SGHVS and CDR2 FQNEAQ come from the germline V gene. V lost 5 bases, J lost 1 base, and 17 bases lay in between. The CDR3 loop is CASSETSWMGNTEAFF. The CDR3 nucleotides are TGTGCCAGCAGCGAGACATCTTGGATGGGGAACACTGAAGCTTTCTTT. The full variable domain, rest sourced from reference TRBV7-8 and TRBJ1-1, is GAGVSQSPRYKVAKRGQDVALRCDPISGHVSLFWYQQALGQGPEFLTYFQNEAQLDKSGLPSDRFFAERPEGSVSTLKIQRTQQEDSAVYLCASSETSWMGNTEAFFGQGTRLTVV.